Listed below are T cell receptor beta chains from one sample, sequenced in a study of T cell changes during pregnancy in multiple sclerosis. Data came from immunoSEQ multiplex PCR; TCRdb stores just in-frame clones and leaves some out. Of some 93,000 clones in the sample, 85% to 95% were seen once. The source material was peripheral blood, sampled after pregnancy. Receptor source: a female donor with multiple sclerosis, enrolled in a pregnancy study. The CDR3 runs from the conserved cysteine through the conserved F or W. A D gene is named only where the DNA matches it firmly. Only some rows state a clone size, as once, few, many or a class for expanded clones.

J gene | clone size | D gene | V gene | CDR3 protein | CDR3 DNA
TRBJ1-5 | once | TRBD1 | TRBV6-1 | CASIPTGGQPQHF | TGTGCCAGCATCCCGACAGGGGGACAGCCCCAGCATTTT
TRBJ2-4 | NA | TRBD1 | TRBV28 | CASRKDRGQDIQYF | TGTGCCAGCAGAAAGGACAGGGGGCAGGACATTCAGTACTTC
TRBJ2-3 | NA | TRBD2 | TRBV7-2 | CASSIQAGGTDTQYF | TGTGCCAGCAGCATCCAAGCGGGGGGCACAGATACGCAGTATTTT
TRBJ1-2 | NA | NA | TRBV2 | CASLLAGLVFGYTF | TGTGCCAGCCTATTGGCAGGTCTCGTGTTTGGCTACACCTTC
TRBJ2-7 | NA | NA | TRBV7-7 | CASSFSKLRQDQIF | TGTGCCAGCAGCTTCTCGAAATTAAGACAGGATCAGATCTTC
TRBJ2-1 | NA | TRBD2 | TRBV12-5 | CASGRTPSGRSSYNEQFF | TGTGCTAGTGGTAGGACCCCTAGCGGAAGGAGCTCCTACAATGAGCAGTTCTTC
TRBJ2-3 | NA | NA | TRBV5-1 | CASSTVRGTDTQYF | TGCGCCAGCAGTACGGTCAGGGGCACAGATACGCAGTATTTT
TRBJ1-3 | NA | NA | TRBV7-2 | CASSPGDSGNTIYF | TGTGCCAGCAGCCCAGGGGACTCTGGAAACACCATATATTTT
TRBJ1-1 | NA | NA | TRBV12-5 | CASGLAPGQSTF | TGTGCTAGTGGTTTGGCTCCGGGACAAAGTACCTTT
TRBJ1-3 | NA | TRBD1 | TRBV4-1 | CASSQPHRGKSSGNTIYF | TGCGCCAGCAGCCAACCTCACAGGGGCAAAAGCTCTGGAAACACCATATATTTT
TRBJ2-5 | NA | TRBD1 | TRBV23-1 | CASSPRGTGWETQYF | TGCGCCAGCAGTCCCAGGGGGACAGGCTGGGAGACCCAGTACTTC
TRBJ2-7 | NA | NA | TRBV7-2 | CASSQDYRSYEQYF | TGTGCCAGCAGCCAAGACTATCGGTCCTACGAGCAGTACTTC
TRBJ2-1 | NA | NA | TRBV11-3 | CASSDRDTRFNEQFF | TGTGCCAGCAGCGATAGGGACACCCGCTTTAATGAGCAGTTCTTC
TRBJ2-3 | NA | NA | TRBV30 | CAWTPGADTQYF | TGTGCCTGGACCCCAGGGGCAGATACGCAGTATTTT
TRBJ2-7 | NA | TRBD2 | TRBV27 | CASSSGPGLADSEQYF | TGTGCCAGCAGTTCCGGCCCTGGACTAGCAGACAGCGAGCAGTACTTC
TRBJ2-5 | NA | TRBD1 | TRBV7-9 | CASSSEYGQGAKETQYF | TGTGCCAGCAGCTCAGAATACGGACAGGGGGCGAAAGAGACCCAGTACTTC
TRBJ2-5 | NA | TRBD1 | TRBV7-8 | CASSAGQGAETQYF | TGTGCCAGCAGCGCAGGACAGGGGGCTGAGACCCAGTACTTC
TRBJ2-2 | NA | NA | TRBV7-9 | CASSPRFRRGPGELFF | TGTGCCAGCAGCCCGAGGTTCAGGCGGGGTCCCGGGGAGCTGTTTTTT
TRBJ1-2 | NA | NA | TRBV6-5 | CASSYAEGAGGYTF | TGTGCCAGCAGTTACGCGGAAGGGGCAGGTGGCTACACCTTC
TRBJ2-6 | NA | NA | TRBV5-4 | CASSGPGHPSGANVLTF | TGTGCCAGCAGCGGTCCGGGACACCCCTCTGGGGCCAACGTCCTGACTTTC
TRBJ2-1 | NA | TRBD1 | TRBV5-1 | CASSLGGQGGEQFF | TGCGCCAGCAGCTTGGGGGGACAGGGAGGTGAGCAGTTCTTC
TRBJ2-5 | NA | NA | TRBV25-1 | CASSDPPGEETQYF | TGTGCCAGCAGTGACCCTCCGGGGGAGGAGACCCAGTACTTC
TRBJ2-3 | NA | NA | TRBV7-9 | CASSLARSTDTQYF | TGTGCCAGCAGCTTAGCGCGATCCACAGATACGCAGTATTTT
TRBJ2-7 | NA | TRBD2 | TRBV5-4 | CASSLGGGADEQYF | TGTGCCAGCAGCTTGGGCGGGGGGGCCGACGAGCAGTACTTC
TRBJ2-3 | NA | TRBD2 | TRBV5-1 | CASSLASTSGGADTQYF | TGCGCCAGCAGCTTGGCCTCGACTAGCGGGGGGGCGGATACGCAGTATTTT
TRBJ1-3 | NA | NA | TRBV15 | CATSRDLGGEHTIYF | TGTGCCACCAGCAGAGATCTGGGAGGGGAACACACCATATATTTT
TRBJ2-7 | NA | NA | TRBV27 | CASSPLGRGYEQYF | TGTGCCAGCAGTCCCCTGGGCAGGGGTTACGAGCAGTACTTC
TRBJ1-1 | NA | TRBD1 | TRBV14 | CASSHYWDSSLEAFF | TGTGCCAGCAGCCACTATTGGGACAGTTCGTTGGAAGCTTTCTTT
TRBJ1-1 | NA | NA | TRBV7-2 | CASSLFIAGTEAFF | TGTGCCAGCAGCTTATTTATAGCGGGCACTGAAGCTTTCTTT
TRBJ2-1 | NA | NA | TRBV6-5 | CASSPGPSDDNEQFF | TGTGCCAGCAGTCCGGGTCCCTCGGATGACAATGAGCAGTTCTTC
TRBJ2-1 | NA | TRBD1 | TRBV7-7 | CASSAGTGGYEQFF | TGTGCCAGCAGCGCGGGGACAGGGGGCTATGAGCAGTTCTTC
TRBJ2-7 | NA | TRBD1 | TRBV9 | CASSGRDRDYEQYF | TGTGCCAGCAGCGGACGGGACAGAGACTACGAGCAGTACTTC